This T cell receptor beta chain was captured by sequencing in a study of T cell responses to AZD1222 COVID-19 vaccine. Whole-study findings and limits: An increase in Spike-specific TCR breadth and depth was observed after two AZD1222 doses. All repertoire sampling was performed exclusively after the peak T cell response. Mostly white British, mostly female donors; authors suggested clonal diversity may be underestimated. Baseline seropositivity characterized only a handful of AZD1222 recipients.

In its sample, this clone was seen a few times. The antigen remains unidentified. Some clones are missing from TCRdb's copy, which holds only in-frame ones; the method was immunoSEQ multiplex PCR. Altogether 210,000 or so clones are present, more than 85% being singletons, with the ten largest covering around 1%. This CDR3 comprises 15 residues. V dropped 0 bases and J dropped 4; count of bases not matched to a gene: 0. Per germline, CDR1 MRHNA and CDR2 SNTAGT. The chain employs TRBV6-4 and TRBJ2-3; 11 nucleotides match TRBD2. The TCR sequence derives from an adult in good health. The sample in question was peripheral blood, obtained on day 0 of MenACWY control vaccination. CDR3 protein: CASSDSSGGADTQYF. The DNA for the CDR3 is TGTGCCAGCAGTGACTCTAGCGGGGGGGCAGATACGCAGTATTTT.